Listed below are T cell receptor beta chains from one sample, sequenced in a study of glioma-infiltrating T cells. TCRdb re-called the multiplex PCR reads through MiXCR, storing one row per CDR3 protein. The table records over 120,000 distinct CDR3 sequences, roughly two fifths of them present only once. The sequencing input was glioma tissue, nonneoplastic brain tissue, or PBMCs (not recorded which). The source is a human donor with low-grade glioma or glioblastoma, undergoing nonglioma brain surgery, or in good health (not recorded which). Each CDR3 is given with its conserved first and last residue. The order of the fields is CDR3 DNA, CDR3 protein, clone size, J gene, V gene, D gene. The D gene is left open where the match is weak. Size values are once, few and many counts, or a class for expanded clones, and some rows have none.

cdr3_nt: TGTGCCAGCAGTTACCTAGGCAGCAATCAGCCCCAGCATTTT
cdr3_aa: CASSYLGSNQPQHF
clone_size: many
j_call: TRBJ1-5
v_call: TRBV6-2/TRBV6-3
d_call: NA

cdr3_nt: TGTGCCACCAGTTCAGGTGGCACAGATACGCAGTATTTT
cdr3_aa: CATSSGGTDTQYF
clone_size: NA
j_call: TRBJ2-3
v_call: TRBV24-1
d_call: NA

cdr3_nt: TGTGCCACCGGTGGGACCCAAGGCTACACCTTC
cdr3_aa: CATGGTQGYTF
clone_size: NA
j_call: TRBJ1-2
v_call: TRBV10-3
d_call: NA

cdr3_nt: TGCGCCAGCAGCCAAGAGGTTAGCGGGACAACAGGGGATACGCAGTATTTT
cdr3_aa: CASSQEVSGTTGDTQYF
clone_size: few
j_call: TRBJ2-3
v_call: TRBV4-3
d_call: TRBD2

cdr3_nt: TGTGCCAGCAGCTCCTACCGTCTAGATACGCAGTATTTT
cdr3_aa: CASSSYRLDTQYF
clone_size: NA
j_call: TRBJ2-3
v_call: TRBV11-2
d_call: NA

cdr3_nt: TGTGCCAGCACCGCCTCAGTGGTCTCTGGGGCCAACGTCCTGACTTTC
cdr3_aa: CASTASVVSGANVLTF
clone_size: NA
j_call: TRBJ2-6
v_call: TRBV2
d_call: NA

cdr3_nt: TGTGCCAGCAGTTTTGGAGGGGGCTCAGATACGCAGTATTTT
cdr3_aa: CASSFGGGSDTQYF
clone_size: many
j_call: TRBJ2-3
v_call: TRBV27
d_call: NA

cdr3_nt: TGTGCCAGCAGTGTCGTAGGGGGCCACTACGAGCAGTACTTC
cdr3_aa: CASSVVGGHYEQYF
clone_size: few
j_call: TRBJ2-7
v_call: TRBV27
d_call: TRBD1

cdr3_nt: TGTGCCAGCAGCTTAGGGTCAGGGTCCACCGGGGAGCTGTTTTTT
cdr3_aa: CASSLGSGSTGELFF
clone_size: NA
j_call: TRBJ2-2
v_call: TRBV7-2
d_call: NA

cdr3_nt: TGTGCCAGCAGGGAATGGGGGGACGGCACAGATACGCAGTATTTT
cdr3_aa: CASREWGDGTDTQYF
clone_size: NA
j_call: TRBJ2-3
v_call: TRBV6-1
d_call: NA

cdr3_nt: TGTGCCAGCAGTTTCGACAGGGGGCAGACTGAAGCTTTCTTT
cdr3_aa: CASSFDRGQTEAFF
clone_size: few
j_call: TRBJ1-1
v_call: TRBV6-5
d_call: TRBD1

cdr3_nt: TGTGCCAGCAGCCTCCGGGACAGTGTAAATCAGCCCCAGCATTTT
cdr3_aa: CASSLRDSVNQPQHF
clone_size: few
j_call: TRBJ1-5
v_call: TRBV7-2
d_call: TRBD1